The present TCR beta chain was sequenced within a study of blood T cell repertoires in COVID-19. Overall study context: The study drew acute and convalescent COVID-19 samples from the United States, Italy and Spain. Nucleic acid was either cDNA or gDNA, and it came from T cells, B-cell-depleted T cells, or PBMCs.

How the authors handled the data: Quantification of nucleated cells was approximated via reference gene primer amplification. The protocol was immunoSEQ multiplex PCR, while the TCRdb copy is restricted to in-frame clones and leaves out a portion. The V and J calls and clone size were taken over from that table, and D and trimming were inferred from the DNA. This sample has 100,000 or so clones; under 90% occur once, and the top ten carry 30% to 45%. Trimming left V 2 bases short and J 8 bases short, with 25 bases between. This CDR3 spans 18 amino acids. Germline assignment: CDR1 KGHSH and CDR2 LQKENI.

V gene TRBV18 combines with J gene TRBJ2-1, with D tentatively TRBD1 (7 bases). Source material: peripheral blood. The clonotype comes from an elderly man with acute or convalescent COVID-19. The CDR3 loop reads CASSPMYGTDLGGHEQFF. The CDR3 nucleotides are TGTGCCAGCTCACCAATGTATGGGACAGACCTAGGAGGGCATGAGCAGTTCTTC. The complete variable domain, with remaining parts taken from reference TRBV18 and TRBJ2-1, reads NAGVMQNPRHLVRRRGQEARLRCSPMKGHSHVYWYRQLPEEGLKFMVYLQKENIIDESGMPKERFSAEFPKEGPSILRIQQVVRGDSAAYFCASSPMYGTDLGGHEQFFGPGTRLTVL.